What follows are 5 T cell receptor beta chains derived from one specimen sequenced in a study of blood T cell repertoires in COVID-19. Assay: immunoSEQ multiplex PCR; the TCRdb copy retains only in-frame clones and omits some. Among 100,000 to 150,000 clones listed, about 87% were seen once. Material for sequencing was peripheral blood. The receptors stem from an older woman with acute or convalescent COVID-19.

The rearrangement links TRBV20-1 to TRBJ2-7; unclear D gene. This CDR3 spans 11 amino acids. Trimming took 7 bases from V and 2 from J, leaving 9 bases between them. CDR1 is DFQATT and CDR2 is SNEGSKA in the germline V gene (reference sequence). CDR3 in amino acids: CSGANTYEQYF. DNA of the CDR3: TGCAGTGGGGCGAATACCTACGAGCAGTACTTC.

This chain joins TRBV27 and TRBJ1-2; 9 bases map to TRBD1. Trimming removed 6 bases from V and 8 bases from J; junction bases left unmatched: 7. Germline V gene data show CDR1 as MNHEY and CDR2 as SMNVEV (reference sequence). The CDR3 runs to 13 residues. CDR3 loop: CASSRQGVRGYTF. The CDR3 DNA reads as TGTGCCAGCAGCCGACAGGGGGTTAGAGGCTACACCTTC.

The J gene is TRBJ2-5, the V gene TRBV27; D gene unclear. V was shortened by 2 bases and J by 5 bases, with 18 bases between the two germline ends. This CDR3 contains 16 residues. CDR1 and CDR2 (germline): MNHEY, SMNVEV (reference sequence). CDR3 loop: CASSLSMLRLRETQYF. The CDR3 region has the DNA TGTGCCAGCAGTTTAAGTATGTTACGACTTAGGGAGACCCAGTACTTC.

In its sample, this clone ranks as medium-sized (0.01 to 0.1%). The chain has TRBV5-1 and TRBJ1-1; D not resolved. CDR3 length: 16 amino acids. Germline CDR1 and CDR2: SGHRS and YFSETQ. Trimming pared 3 bases from V and 3 bases from J, leaving 18 bases between. CDR3 sequence reads: CASSSVVLGMYTEAFF. DNA of the CDR3: TGCGCCAGCAGCTCTGTTGTCCTCGGGATGTACACTGAAGCTTTCTTT.

The gene calls are TRBV19 and TRBJ2-5; 7 bases agree with TRBD2. V lost 4 bases and J lost 4; bases outside the gene matches: 9. The V gene's germline CDR1 is LNHDA and CDR2 SQIVND (reference sequence). The CDR3 is 15 residues long. The DNA of the CDR3 is TGTGCCAGTAGTAGTATAACGGGAGGCGGAGAGACCCAGTACTTC. This sequence encodes CASSSITGGGETQYF.